This T cell receptor (beta chain) was identified during a study of cytomegalovirus exposure and HLA in healthy donors. The PCR used 60 Vbeta and 13 Jbeta primers. The data were produced by immunoSEQ multiplex PCR, yet TCRdb's version contains in-frame clones alone and is incomplete. Counted here are under 300,000 clones, just under 85% occurring once; the ten biggest clones make up roughly 2%. Per germline, CDR1 SGHNT and CDR2 YENEEA. The CDR3 sequence is 18 residues long. The V and J ends lost 0 bases and 1 base, in that order; junction bases with no gene match: 4. Study-level findings and limits: HLA-A and HLA-B allele assignments for most subjects were reportedly predicted accurately using TCR beta sequences. The investigators catalogued 150 to 200 TCR beta chains as cytomegalovirus-associated.

As for this clone: The antigen is undetermined.

The sequence came from a middle-aged woman in good health and CMV-seropositive. The rearrangement uses TRBV11-3 and TRBJ2-2; 11 nucleotides match TRBD2. The sequencing input was PBMCs. The CDR3 nucleotides read TGTGCCAGCAGCTTAGATCTAGCGGGAGGTTGGAACACCGGGGAGCTGTTTTTT. It is translated as CASSLDLAGGWNTGELFF.